This T cell receptor (beta chain) appears in the sequencing data of a study of blood T cell repertoires in COVID-19. The wider study: Sites in the United States, Italy and Spain provided acute and convalescent COVID-19 samples.

Grouping used clinical history reported by participants in a survey and questionnaire. Sequencing was performed with immunoSEQ multiplex PCR; in TCRdb, only in-frame clones are kept and a portion is missing. The sample has some 410,000 clones, around 89% seen once. The V end was cut by 2 bases, the J end by 6 bases, with 7 bases between. Per germline, CDR1 KGHDR and CDR2 SFDVKD. This CDR3 contains 12 residues. The chain couples TRBV24-1 to TRBJ2-7; D is unclear. This clonotype was obtained from a woman in her twenties or thirties with acute COVID-19. The sequenced sample consisted of PBMCs or T cells enriched from blood (not recorded which). The CDR3 loop is CATSDSTGEQYF. CDR3 DNA sequence: TGTGCCACCAGTGATTCCACGGGCGAGCAGTACTTC.